This TCR beta chain was obtained from a study of blood T cells in healthy people across ages. This clonotype was picked up a small number of times. Its specificity is not known. Primers used in a second PCR of about 6 to 12 cycles were a sample-barcoded 5' primer and a J-beta primer mix. TCRdb re-derived calls from the 5' RACE reads in MiXCR, one entry per CDR3 protein. The data contain approximately 800,000 distinct CDR3 sequences, roughly 40% of them singletons. The germline V gene encodes CDR1 MNHEY and CDR2 SMNVEV (reference sequence). The trim removed 2 bases at V and 8 bases at J, leaving 0 bases unmatched. The CDR3 totals 12 residues. Study-wide results and limits: Fewer expanded clones and more diversity marked long-lived versus aged donors.

The chain employs TRBV27 and TRBJ2-1; 7 bases agree with TRBD2. This receptor was obtained from a man between 18 and 29 years old in good health. The sample was blood. The CDR3: CASSLREDEQFF. CDR3 DNA: TGTGCCAGCAGTTTACGGGAGGATGAGCAGTTCTTC.